One sample yielded the 18 T cell receptor beta chains listed below, sequenced in a study of cytomegalovirus exposure and HLA in healthy donors. Primers: 60 Vbeta forward and 13 Jbeta reverse. Assay: immunoSEQ multiplex PCR; the TCRdb copy retains only in-frame clones and omits some. The table shows approximately 160,000 clones, with around 80% occurring only once. The sample consisted of PBMCs. The receptors were sampled from a woman aged 18-29 years in good health and CMV-seronegative.

The J gene is TRBJ1-3, the V gene TRBV6-1, with D tentatively TRBD1 (6 bases). This CDR3 has 13 amino acids. V lost 4 bases and J 9 bases, leaving 13 bases between the germline ends. In germline, CDR1 is MNHNS, CDR2 SASEGT. The CDR3 nucleotides are TGTGCCAGCAGTGGAACAGGGTTCGGCACCATATATTTT. Encoded protein: CASSGTGFGTIYF.

A word on this clone: Distinct nucleotide sequences in the sample also encode this CDR3. The V call is TRBV7-8, the J call TRBJ1-2; 7 positions agree with TRBD1. With 1 base clipped from V and 7 bases from J, the junction kept 3 bases outside the gene matches. Germline CDR1 SGHVS, CDR2 FQNEAQ. CDR3 length: 13 residues. Here the CDR3 DNA reads TGTGCCAGCAGCTTAGGGCAGGGGGGTGGCTACACCTTC. It specifies CASSLGQGGGYTF. Using reference TRBV7-8 and TRBJ1-2 for the parts outside the CDR3, the full variable domain is GAGVSQSPRYKVAKRGQDVALRCDPISGHVSLFWYQQALGQGPEFLTYFQNEAQLDKSGLPSDRFFAERPEGSVSTLKIQRTQQEDSAVYLCASSLGQGGGYTFGSGTRLTVV.

The rearrangement uses TRBV10-1 and TRBJ2-1; 7 bases map to TRBD2. The V segment lost 0 bases and the J segment 9 bases; nucleotides outside the gene matches: 8. Per the germline V gene, CDR1 is WNHNN and CDR2 is SYGVQD (reference sequence). The CDR3 sequence is 15 residues long. CDR3 in DNA: TGCGCCAGCAGTGAGTCTTCTAGTGGGGGGGGTGAGCAGTTCTTC. It specifies CASSESSSGGGEQFF.

This clone has only one observation. The chain uses TRBV6-5 and TRBJ2-3; 7 nucleotides align to TRBD2. J gave up 0 bases and V 5 bases, and 5 bases lay outside the gene matches. Germline CDR1 and CDR2: MNHEY and SVGAGI. This CDR3 has 15 residues. Here the CDR3 reads CASSHGTTSTDTQYF. The CDR3 region has the DNA TGTGCCAGCAGTCATGGGACTACTAGCACAGATACGCAGTATTTT.

This chain joins TRBV5-6 and TRBJ1-1; D gene unclear. The CDR3 runs to 16 residues. Germline lookup yields CDR1 SGHDT and CDR2 YYEEEE. V gave up 4 bases and J gave up 1 base, with 17 bases separating them. The CDR3 region is CASSPRYGKQNTEAFF. CDR3 bases: TGTGCCAGCAGCCCCCGTTACGGGAAGCAGAACACTGAAGCTTTCTTT.

The CDR3 loop reads CSADSPNTGELFF. The CDR3 DNA follows: TGCAGCGCCGACAGTCCGAACACCGGGGAGCTGTTTTTT. The chain is built from TRBV29-1 and TRBJ2-2; a possible D gene is TRBD1 (5 bases). V was trimmed by 7 bases and J by 0 bases, leaving 9 bases between them. CDR1 and CDR2 (germline): SQVTM, ANQGSEA. This CDR3 comprises 13 residues.

With regard to this clone: The sample contains more than one DNA sequence encoding this CDR3. The V and J genes are TRBV6-5 and TRBJ2-7, with D perhaps TRBD1 (5 bases). The V gene's germline CDR1 is MNHEY and CDR2 SVGAGI. The CDR3 contains 15 residues. V shed 3 bases and J shed 3 bases, with 15 bases lying between them. The CDR3 reads CASSYGAETVYEQYF. CDR3 DNA sequence: TGTGCCAGCAGTTATGGGGCAGAAACGGTCTACGAGCAGTACTTC.

Note on this clone: One end of the junction is discordant with germline, which a read error may explain. The J gene is TRBJ2-1, the V gene TRBV7-9, with 10 bases matching TRBD2. The germline V gene encodes CDR1 SEHNR and CDR2 FQNEAQ (reference sequence). The CDR3 spans 16 residues. CDR3 sequence reads: CSSSLARTSGWYEQFF. CDR3 bases: TGTTCCAGCAGCTTAGCCCGGACTAGCGGTTGGTATGAGCAGTTCTTC.

The chain couples TRBV6-5 to TRBJ2-1, with a tentative D call TRBD1 (6 bases). V lost 4 bases, J lost 7 bases, and 17 bases lay in between. Looked up from germline, CDR1 is MNHEY and CDR2 is SVGAGI. CDR3 length: 15 amino acids. The CDR3: CASSSQGPGVNEQFF. In nucleotides, the CDR3 is TGTGCCAGCAGTTCTCAAGGGCCAGGGGTTAATGAGCAGTTCTTC.

The rearrangement uses TRBV27 and TRBJ2-7, with 7 bases aligning to TRBD1. From germline, CDR1 is MNHEY and CDR2 SMNVEV (reference sequence). This CDR3 has 14 residues. V lost 6 bases and J lost 5; bases outside the gene matches: 10. DNA for the CDR3: TGTGCCAGCAGCTCACAGGGGCGCAGGGACGAGCAGTACTTC. Its translation: CASSSQGRRDEQYF.

The chain combines TRBV28 with TRBJ2-7; D is possibly TRBD2 (5 bases). The V gene lost 5 bases and the J gene lost 1 base, with 12 bases spanning the gap. The germline gives CDR1 MDHEN, CDR2 SYDVKM. This CDR3 is built from 14 residues. The CDR3 region has the DNA TGTGCCAGCAGTCTAGCCGGCACTTCCTACGAGCAGTACTTC. Translation: CASSLAGTSYEQYF.

This rearrangement joins TRBV4-1 to TRBJ2-1; 14 nucleotides match TRBD2. CDR1 is MGHRA, CDR2 YSYEKL, per germline. V shed 1 base, J shed 10 bases, and the junction held 15 bases outside the gene matches. The CDR3 consists of 19 residues. The CDR3 nucleotides are TGCGCCAGCAGCCAAGCCCCCGGCAGGGGACTAGCGGGAGAGGGGGAGCAGTTCTTC. Its protein product is CASSQAPGRGLAGEGEQFF.

This chain joins TRBV28 and TRBJ2-1, with 8 bases lining up with TRBD2. The junction had 17 bases not matched to a gene; V was cut back by 7 bases and J by 6 bases. CDR1 is MDHEN and CDR2 is SYDVKM in the germline V gene. This CDR3 comprises 17 residues. DNA of the CDR3: TGTGCCAGCACTCAGCCGTGGGGGGCGGGAGGCCGCAATGAGCAGTTCTTC. Encoded protein: CASTQPWGAGGRNEQFF.

The rearrangement uses TRBV11-2 and TRBJ2-5; tentative D call: TRBD1 (6 bases). The CDR3 runs to 16 residues. The germline V gene encodes CDR1 SGHAT and CDR2 FQNNGV. With 1 base removed from V and 2 bases from J, the gap between germline ends came to 14 bases. The CDR3 sequence is CASSLGGGKGQETQYF. DNA of the CDR3: TGTGCCAGCAGCTTAGGAGGGGGAAAAGGGCAAGAGACCCAGTACTTC.

This chain uses TRBV7-9 with TRBJ2-1, with 9 bases identical to TRBD2. The CDR3 runs to 18 residues. The ends lost 1 base at V and 0 bases at J; junction bases unmatched: 7. Germline V lookup: CDR1 SEHNR, CDR2 FQNEAQ (reference sequence). CDR3 loop: CASSLGPSGASSYNEQFF. The CDR3 DNA reads as TGTGCCAGCAGCTTAGGCCCTAGCGGGGCTAGCTCCTACAATGAGCAGTTCTTC.

The chain joins TRBV6-5 to TRBJ2-5, with D hard to call. The CDR3 consists of 16 residues. Trimming shortened V by 0 bases and J by 5 bases, and 16 bases separated the two germline ends. The V gene's germline CDR1 is MNHEY and CDR2 SVGAGI. CDR3 DNA sequence: TGTGCCAGCAGTTACTCGCTGGCAATCGGGTGGGAGACCCAGTACTTC. The encoded protein is CASSYSLAIGWETQYF.

The chain carries TRBV6-6 and TRBJ1-4; 8 bases fit TRBD1. The J segment lost 1 base and the V segment lost 5 bases, leaving 0 bases of the junction unmatched. The CDR3 covers 14 residues. Germline CDR1 is MNHNY and CDR2 is SVGAGI (reference sequence). The CDR3 here is CASSDRGTNEKLFF. CDR3 nucleotides: TGTGCCAGCAGTGACAGGGGAACTAATGAAAAACTGTTTTTT.

CDR3 amino acids: CASSFGRPGGTDTQYF. The CDR3 region has the DNA TGTGCCAGCAGTTTCGGGCGACCCGGGGGCACAGATACGCAGTATTTT. The rearrangement links TRBV28 to TRBJ2-3; TRBD2 is a possible D gene (5 bases). Trimming took 3 bases from V and 1 from J, leaving 14 bases between them. The CDR3 loop spans 16 amino acids. Per the germline V gene, CDR1 is MDHEN and CDR2 is SYDVKM. The complete variable domain, with remaining parts taken from reference TRBV28 and TRBJ2-3, reads DVKVTQSSRYLVKRTGEKVFLECVQDMDHENMFWYRQDPGLGLRLIYFSYDVKMKEKGDIPEGYSVSREKKERFSLILESASTNQTSMYLCASSFGRPGGTDTQYFGPGTRLTVL.